Following are 19 T cell receptor beta chains from one sample sequenced in a study of Tregs in tolerant kidney transplant recipients. The table came from immunoSEQ multiplex PCR; TCRdb's copy has only in-frame clones and leaves some out. This repertoire shows about 240,000 clones, around 82% found once; its top ten account for under 0.65%. Source material: CD4+ T cells from blood. These receptor sequences come from a human donor in good health.

The chain joins TRBV10-2 to TRBJ2-6; the D gene is possibly TRBD2 (6 bases). V was shortened by 2 bases and J by 0 bases, with 8 bases between the two germline ends. The germline CDR1 and CDR2 sequences are WSHSY and SAAADI. This CDR3 contains 16 residues. The CDR3 sequence: CASSERRASGANVLTF. The CDR3 nucleotides are TGCGCCAGCAGTGAGAGGAGGGCCTCTGGGGCCAACGTCCTGACTTTC.

The CDR3, as DNA: TGTGCCTGGGGAGGGGGCTATGGTACGCAGTATTTT. Translating gives CAWGGGYGTQYF. The chain combines TRBV7-9 with TRBJ2-3; D possibly matches TRBD1 or TRBD2 (7 bases each). The CDR3 sequence is 12 residues long. Germline CDR1 is SEHNR and CDR2 is FQNEAQ (reference sequence). Deletions cut 11 bases from V and 8 bases from J, with 17 bases between.

CDR3 DNA sequence: TGTGCCAGCTCTCTGCACGGACAGCCGAACACTGAAGCTTTCTTT. Amino acids: CASSLHGQPNTEAFF. The rearrangement joins TRBV5-5 to TRBJ1-1; a possible D gene is TRBD1 (6 bases). Between the trimmed V and J ends, which lost 7 bases and 1 base, there was a span of 17 bases. This CDR3 is 15 amino acids long. CDR1 is SGHKS, CDR2 YYEKEE, per germline (reference sequence). Supplemented by reference TRBV5-5 and TRBJ1-1, the full variable domain reads DAGVTQSPTHLIKTRGQQVTLRCSPISGHKSVSWYQQVLGQGPQFIFQYYEKEERGRGNFPDRFSARQFPNYSSELNVNALLLGDSALYLCASSLHGQPNTEAFFGQGTRLTVV.

This sequence joins TRBV5-1 and TRBJ1-1, with D perhaps matching TRBD1 (6 bases). Germline V CDR1 and CDR2: SGHRS, YFSETQ. The CDR3 loop spans 13 amino acids. With 5 bases removed from V and 2 bases from J, the gap between germline ends came to 10 bases. The CDR3 DNA is TGCGCCAGCAGACCGGACAGCAACACTGAAGCTTTCTTT. The encoded protein is CASRPDSNTEAFF.

This chain connects TRBV7-9 to TRBJ1-1; no reliable D call. V was clipped by 0 bases and J by 1 base, with 3 bases between them. Germline V gene data show CDR1 as SEHNR and CDR2 as FQNEAQ (reference sequence). The CDR3 has 13 amino acids. Here the CDR3 reads CASSLAPNTEAFF. Here the CDR3 DNA reads TGTGCCAGCAGCTTAGCCCCGAACACTGAAGCTTTCTTT.

The chain uses TRBV6-1 and TRBJ2-3; 10 bases are shared with TRBD2. V trimming: 7 bases; J trimming: 11 bases; junction bases outside the gene matches: 3. Germline CDR1 MNHNS, CDR2 SASEGT. The CDR3 contains 11 residues. CDR3 bases: TGTGCCAGCAATATAGCGGGGGGGCAGTATTTT. Its protein product is CASNIAGGQYF.

This rearrangement joins TRBV4-1 to TRBJ1-5; D perhaps matches TRBD1 (6 bases). This CDR3 region has 17 residues. The ends were cut back, 5 bases at V and 4 bases at J, with 21 bases in the middle. From germline, CDR1 is MGHRA and CDR2 YSYEKL. The CDR3 sequence is CASSDLMTDRKNQPQHF. In DNA form, the CDR3 reads TGCGCCAGCAGCGATTTAATGACGGACAGAAAAAATCAGCCCCAGCATTTT.

The chain combines TRBV20-1 with TRBJ2-3; D gene ambiguous. This CDR3 contains 11 residues. The germline CDR1 and CDR2 sequences are DFQATT and SNEGSKA (reference sequence). V dropped 5 bases and J dropped 2 bases, with 5 bases sitting between them. CDR3 bases: TGCAGTGCTGGGATCACAGATACGCAGTATTTT. This codes for CSAGITDTQYF.

The J gene is TRBJ2-5, the V gene TRBV18; D remains unclear. The V gene's germline CDR1 is KGHSH and CDR2 LQKENI. V dropped 0 bases and J dropped 4 bases, with 6 bases sitting between them. This CDR3 comprises 13 residues. The chain's CDR3 is CASSPPVLETQYF. CDR3 nucleotide sequence: TGTGCCAGCTCACCACCGGTCCTAGAGACCCAGTACTTC.

The chain links TRBV7-9 to TRBJ1-2; D not resolved. This CDR3 region has 12 residues. Germline loops: CDR1 SEHNR, CDR2 FQNEAQ (reference sequence). V gave up 2 bases and J gave up 8 bases, with 9 bases separating them. The CDR3 bases are TGTGCCAGCAGCTTAAATAAAGGAGGCTACACCTTC. Its protein is CASSLNKGGYTF. The entire variable domain, with the rest obtained from reference TRBV7-9 and TRBJ1-2, is as follows: DTGVSQNPRHKITKRGQNVTFRCDPISEHNRLYWYRQTLGQGPEFLTYFQNEAQLEKSRLLSDRFSAERPKGSFSTLEIQRTEQGDSAMYLCASSLNKGGYTFGSGTRLTVV.

There are a few counts of this clone. The V and J genes are TRBV10-3 and TRBJ1-1; tentative D call: TRBD1 (5 bases). Germline CDR1 reads ENHRY; CDR2 reads SYGVKD. V dropped 3 bases and J dropped 2 bases, with 7 bases sitting between them. This CDR3 comprises 13 residues. The CDR3 coding sequence is TGTGCCATCAGTGACAGGGCCAACACTGAAGCTTTCTTT. This encodes CAISDRANTEAFF.

The V gene is TRBV5-1, the J gene TRBJ2-1, with 12 bases fitting TRBD2. The trim removed 3 bases at V and 2 bases at J, leaving 3 bases unmatched. Germline V gene data show CDR1 as SGHRS and CDR2 as YFSETQ. This CDR3 is 16 amino acids long. The CDR3 protein is CASSSTSGRPYNEQFF. The CDR3 nucleotides are TGCGCCAGCAGCTCCACTAGCGGGAGGCCCTACAATGAGCAGTTCTTC. The full variable domain, rest sourced from reference TRBV5-1 and TRBJ2-1, is KAGVTQTPRYLIKTRGQQVTLSCSPISGHRSVSWYQQTPGQGLQFLFEYFSETQRNKGNFPGRFSGRQFSNSRSEMNVSTLELGDSALYLCASSSTSGRPYNEQFFGPGTRLTVL.

The J gene is TRBJ1-6, the V gene TRBV4-1; no reliable D call. CDR3 size: 16 residues. Trimming pared 0 bases from V and 4 bases from J, leaving 10 bases between. Germline values: CDR1 MGHRA, CDR2 YSYEKL. The CDR3 nucleotides read TGCGCCAGCAGCCAAGAGAGGATGGGGTATAATTCACCCCTCCACTTT. Translated, it gives CASSQERMGYNSPLHF.

The V call is TRBV2, the J call TRBJ1-2; D gene unclear. The CDR3 totals 12 residues. Germline V gene data show CDR1 as SNHLY and CDR2 as FYNNEI. The V gene lost 8 bases and the J gene lost 0 bases, with 7 bases spanning the gap. CDR3 DNA: TGTGCCAGCTCCAGAGCTAACTATGGCTACACCTTC. Translating gives CASSRANYGYTF. Full variable domain (missing parts from reference TRBV2 and TRBJ1-2): EPEVTQTPSHQVTQMGQEVILRCVPISNHLYFYWYRQILGQKVEFLVSFYNNEISEKSEIFDDQFSVERPDGSNFTLKIRSTKLEDSAMYFCASSRANYGYTFGSGTRLTVV.

This sequence joins TRBV2 and TRBJ2-2; 8 bases match TRBD1. Germline assignment: CDR1 SNHLY and CDR2 FYNNEI. This CDR3 comprises 14 residues. Unmatched junction bases numbered 3, after V lost 6 bases and J lost 3 bases. The CDR3 region is CASSRQGYTGELFF. The CDR3 coding sequence is TGTGCCAGCAGCCGACAGGGGTACACCGGGGAGCTGTTTTTT. Looking up the rest from reference TRBV2 and TRBJ2-2 gives the full variable domain: EPEVTQTPSHQVTQMGQEVILRCVPISNHLYFYWYRQILGQKVEFLVSFYNNEISEKSEIFDDQFSVERPDGSNFTLKIRSTKLEDSAMYFCASSRQGYTGELFFGEGSRLTVL.

This clone was observed once. The rearrangement links TRBV11-2 to TRBJ1-3; perhaps TRBD1 as D (5 bases). The V end lost 4 bases, the J end lost 2 bases, and 18 bases lay between the germline ends. Germline CDR1 is SGHAT and CDR2 is FQNNGV. The CDR3 is 17 residues long. This CDR3 is CASSSPWGARPGNTIYF. CDR3 bases: TGTGCCAGCAGCTCGCCCTGGGGCGCCCGGCCTGGAAACACCATATATTTT.

The V call is TRBV27, the J call TRBJ2-1; 7 bases agree with TRBD1. The CDR3 sequence is 17 residues long. CDR1 and CDR2 (germline): MNHEY, SMNVEV (reference sequence). V shed 1 base, J shed 4 bases, and the junction held 10 bases outside the gene matches. The CDR3, as DNA: TGTGCCAGCAGTTTATGGGATGGGACAGAAACTTACAATGAGCAGTTCTTC. Its translation is CASSLWDGTETYNEQFF.

The J gene is TRBJ2-7, the V gene TRBV28; D may be TRBD1 (6 bases). The V end was cut by 1 base, the J end by 2 bases, with 21 bases between. Germline CDR1 is MDHEN and CDR2 is SYDVKM. CDR3 length: 18 amino acids. CDR3 residues: CASSLYAAGEGPAYEQYF. CDR3 in DNA: TGTGCCAGCAGTTTATATGCCGCAGGGGAAGGACCAGCCTACGAGCAGTACTTC.

This clone has a single count. This sequence joins TRBV5-7 and TRBJ2-3, with a weak D call TRBD2 (5 bases). TRBV5-7 is an ORF, with its function uncertain. This CDR3 region has 16 residues. Trimming stripped 2 bases from V and 0 bases from J, with 13 bases between. CDR3 DNA sequence: TGTGCCAGCAGCTTTTCAGGTTTAGCGAGCACAGATACGCAGTATTTT. This gives the protein CASSFSGLASTDTQYF.